The rows below give T cell receptor beta chains drawn from one sample of a study of blood T cells in healthy people across ages. TCRdb reanalysed the 5' RACE reads using MiXCR and keeps one entry per CDR3 protein. Of about 1.6 million distinct CDR3 sequences listed, 34% are singletons. Input material: blood. The receptors come from a woman aged 30 to 39 in good health. Each CDR3 is given with its conserved first and last residue. The D gene is left open where the match is weak. Clone sizes are given selectively: once, few, many, or a class where the clone is expanded.

V gene	J gene	D gene	clone size	CDR3 protein	CDR3 DNA
TRBV7-9	TRBJ2-5	.	few	CASSPPGFKETQYF	TGTGCCAGCAGCCCCCCCGGGTTTAAGGAGACCCAGTACTTC
TRBV2	TRBJ2-1	.	.	CASSMSADNEQFF	TGTGCCAGCAGTATGTCGGCCGACAATGAGCAGTTCTTC
TRBV5-1	TRBJ2-1	TRBD1	once	CAGLEGTGYYNEQFF	TGCGCCGGCTTGGAGGGGACAGGGTACTACAATGAGCAGTTCTTC
TRBV3-1	TRBJ2-7	TRBD1	few	CASSVGTGPTEQYF	TGTGCCAGCAGCGTGGGGACAGGGCCGACCGAGCAGTACTTC
TRBV28	TRBJ2-7	TRBD2	few	CASSLPGLAEHLEQYF	TGTGCCAGCAGTTTACCCGGGCTAGCGGAGCATTTGGAGCAGTACTTC
TRBV7-2	TRBJ1-2	.	few	CASSSPHIHGYTF	TGTGCCAGCAGCTCCCCGCATATCCATGGCTACACCTTC
TRBV12-3/TRBV12-4	TRBJ1-2	.	few	CASSLKGAFYGYTF	TGTGCCAGCAGTTTAAAGGGCGCTTTCTATGGCTACACCTTC
TRBV20-1	TRBJ2-1	TRBD2	few	CSARDSGGEQFF	TGCAGTGCTAGAGATTCGGGGGGTGAGCAGTTCTTC
TRBV25-1	TRBJ1-2	.	.	CASNSGGRGYTF	TGTGCCAGCAATTCTGGGGGCAGGGGCTACACCTTC
TRBV7-2	TRBJ2-3	.	few	CASSFYVDTQYF	TGTGCCAGCAGTTTTTATGTTGATACGCAGTATTTT
TRBV11-2	TRBJ1-1	TRBD1	.	CASSLNRGLGGTEAFF	TGTGCCAGCAGCTTAAACAGGGGGCTAGGAGGGACTGAAGCTTTCTTT
TRBV20-1	TRBJ1-5	TRBD1	.	CSSGQGINQPQHF	TGCAGTTCAGGACAGGGAATCAATCAGCCCCAGCATTTT
TRBV15	TRBJ2-7	TRBD2	.	CATRFAGLAVYEQYF	TGTGCCACCCGCTTCGCGGGACTAGCGGTTTACGAGCAGTACTTC
TRBV5-1	TRBJ2-1	TRBD2	.	CASSGGGPSYNEQFF	TGCGCCAGCAGCGGCGGGGGGCCCTCCTACAATGAGCAGTTCTTC
TRBV3-1	TRBJ1-6	.	.	CASSQDIGTLTKSSYNSPLHF	TGTGCCAGCAGCCAAGATATAGGGACACTAACTAAGAGCTCCTATAATTCACCCCTCCACTTT
TRBV20-1	TRBJ1-6	.	few	CSARPRAENSPLHF	TGCAGTGCAAGGCCCCGGGCAGAGAATTCACCCCTCCACTTT
TRBV25-1	TRBJ2-4	.	.	CASSEYGIQYF	TGTGCCAGCAGTGAATATGGCATTCAGTACTTC
TRBV2	TRBJ2-1	TRBD2	.	CASSEAGAGGYNEQFF	TGTGCCAGCAGTGAAGCGGGAGCGGGGGGTTACAATGAGCAGTTCTTC
TRBV12-3/TRBV12-4	TRBJ1-1	TRBD1	.	CASSLGQGAVKAFF	TGTGCCAGCAGTTTGGGACAGGGGGCAGTTAAAGCTTTCTTT
TRBV2	TRBJ2-7	.	few	CASKQKGTPIYEQYF	TGTGCCAGCAAACAAAAAGGAACTCCCATCTACGAGCAGTACTTC
TRBV2	TRBJ2-7	TRBD2	.	CASSGAGTSGTLTPGEQYF	TGTGCCAGCAGTGGGGCCGGGACTAGCGGGACCCTCACCCCAGGCGAGCAGTACTTC
TRBV5-1	TRBJ1-1	.	.	CASRALEGESTEAFF	TGCGCCAGCAGAGCCCTCGAGGGGGAGAGCACTGAAGCTTTCTTT
TRBV20-1	TRBJ1-5	.	few	CSARQQGRGNQPQHF	TGCAGTGCTAGACAACAGGGTCGGGGCAATCAGCCCCAGCATTTT
TRBV28	TRBJ2-7	.	many	CASSFQGGHEQYF	TGTGCCAGCAGTTTTCAGGGGGGTCACGAGCAGTACTTC
TRBV6-2/TRBV6-3	TRBJ2-7	TRBD2	.	CASSYIDRGVGDEQYF	TGTGCCAGCAGTTACATCGATCGGGGGGTTGGCGACGAGCAGTACTTC
TRBV20-1	TRBJ2-7	.	.	CSARSVSSYEQYF	TGCAGTGCCAGGAGCGTTAGCTCCTACGAGCAGTACTTC
TRBV28	TRBJ1-2	TRBD1	few	CASSLTGTGANGYTF	TGTGCCAGCAGTCTAACCGGGACAGGGGCAAATGGCTACACCTTC
TRBV10-3	TRBJ1-1	TRBD1	.	CAISAGTGGTEAFF	TGTGCCATCAGCGCAGGGACAGGGGGAACTGAAGCTTTCTTT
TRBV3-1	TRBJ2-7	.	.	CASSQGNLRLYEQYF	TGTGCCAGCAGCCAAGGTAACCTCCGGCTCTACGAGCAGTACTTC
TRBV6-1	TRBJ1-1	TRBD1	.	CASSPLDRGRQSTEVFF	TGTGCCAGCAGTCCCCTCGACAGGGGGAGACAGAGCACTGAAGTTTTCTTT
TRBV5-1	TRBJ2-3	.	.	CASSLVAIDTQYF	TGCGCCAGCAGCTTGGTGGCGATAGATACGCAGTATTTT
TRBV5-1	TRBJ2-1	TRBD2	.	CTSSPGLAGGLGRNEQFF	TGCACCAGCAGCCCGGGACTAGCGGGTGGATTAGGACGCAATGAGCAGTTCTTC
TRBV28	TRBJ1-2	.	.	CASSLVRNDGYTF	TGTGCCAGCAGTTTAGTCAGGAATGATGGCTACACCTTC
TRBV27	TRBJ1-5	.	.	CASPPGRGPYPKSNQPQHF	TGTGCCAGCCCGCCCGGGCGGGGTCCGTACCCTAAAAGCAATCAGCCCCAGCATTTT
TRBV6-2/TRBV6-3	TRBJ2-7	TRBD1	few	CASSLDRGLSEQYF	TGTGCCAGCAGTTTAGACAGGGGGCTTTCCGAGCAGTACTTC
TRBV3-1	TRBJ2-7	TRBD2	.	CASSQVSGRGLALNEQYF	TGTGCCAGCAGCCAAGTAAGTGGCCGGGGACTAGCCCTTAACGAGCAGTACTTC
TRBV20-1	TRBJ2-1	TRBD2	few	CSARDPASGRSNEQFF	TGCAGTGCTAGAGATCCGGCTAGCGGGAGAAGCAATGAGCAGTTCTTC
TRBV6-5	TRBJ2-7	.	.	CASSYRSGDEQYF	TGTGCCAGCAGTTACCGGAGCGGCGACGAGCAGTACTTC
TRBV7-2	TRBJ2-3	.	.	CASSCPGPTQYF	TGTGCCAGCAGCTGTCCTGGACCTACGCAGTATTTT
TRBV28	TRBJ2-5	TRBD2	once	CASSLSPSGGQEAQYF	TGTGCCAGCAGTTTATCCCCTAGCGGGGGGCAAGAGGCCCAGTACTTC
TRBV7-2	TRBJ2-3	.	.	CASLVMAGTDTQYF	TGTGCCAGCCTCGTAATGGCCGGCACAGATACGCAGTATTTT
TRBV5-1	TRBJ2-5	.	.	CASSLSPVQETQYF	TGCGCCAGCAGCTTGTCGCCAGTCCAAGAGACCCAGTACTTC
TRBV7-9	TRBJ2-1	.	few	CASSSSDTLTYNEQFF	TGTGCCAGCAGCTCGTCGGACACCCTTACCTACAATGAGCAGTTCTTC
TRBV20-1	TRBJ1-2	.	few	CSARERGSPSNYGYTF	TGCAGTGCTAGAGAGCGGGGCTCTCCTTCTAACTATGGCTACACCTTC
TRBV29-1	TRBJ1-4	.	.	CSVQDQIRGNEKLFF	TGCAGCGTTCAAGACCAAATAAGGGGCAATGAAAAACTGTTTTTT
TRBV9	TRBJ2-1	.	few	CASSVGSISYNEQFF	TGTGCCAGCAGCGTAGGATCCATCTCCTACAATGAGCAGTTCTTC
TRBV10-3	TRBJ1-6	.	.	CAISEDSVNSPLHF	TGTGCCATCAGTGAGGACTCAGTCAATTCACCCCTCCACTTT
TRBV20-1	TRBJ1-2	.	.	CSAKEPGELSNYGYTF	TGCAGTGCTAAAGAACCAGGGGAGCTTTCTAACTATGGCTACACCTTC
TRBV7-9	TRBJ2-1	TRBD2	.	CASSLRRLAGGRNEQFF	TGTGCCAGCAGCCTAAGAAGACTAGCGGGAGGGAGGAATGAGCAGTTCTTC
TRBV5-1	TRBJ1-1	.	.	CASSLESGGGTEAFF	TGCGCCAGCAGCTTGGAAAGCGGGGGGGGCACTGAAGCTTTCTTT
TRBV5-5	TRBJ1-2	.	.	CASSFTSGYGYTF	TGTGCCAGCAGCTTTACGTCGGGATATGGCTACACCTTC
TRBV10-3	TRBJ1-2	.	.	CAISESWQDGYTF	TGTGCCATCAGTGAGTCGTGGCAGGACGGCTACACCTTC
TRBV15	TRBJ2-1	.	once	CATSRDPCNEQFF	TGTGCCACCAGCAGAGATCCGTGCAATGAGCAGTTCTTC
TRBV11-1	TRBJ2-1	TRBD2	.	CASSSRLAGFSSYNEQFF	TGTGCCAGCAGCTCTAGACTAGCGGGGTTCTCGTCCTACAATGAGCAGTTCTTC
TRBV2	TRBJ2-5	.	.	CASKDAGTQETQYF	TGTGCCAGCAAAGATGCGGGGACCCAAGAGACCCAGTACTTC